Each of the 23 T cell receptor beta chains below was sequenced from the same sample in a study of blood T cell repertoires in COVID-19. Some clones are missing from TCRdb's copy, which holds only in-frame ones; the method was immunoSEQ multiplex PCR. The profile shows fewer than 350,000 clones, approximately 85% of them singletons. The sequencing input was PBMCs or T cells enriched from blood (not recorded which). The receptors originated from a man aged 30 to 45 who had recovered from COVID-19.

The gene calls are TRBV5-1 and TRBJ1-2, with 7 bases matching TRBD1. Germline lookup yields CDR1 SGHRS and CDR2 YFSETQ. V shed 7 bases, J shed 2 bases, and the junction held 11 bases outside the gene matches. The CDR3 runs 15 residues. CDR3 residues: CASRREQGTNYGYTF. The CDR3 bases are TGCGCCAGCCGGAGAGAACAGGGGACGAACTATGGCTACACCTTC.

The V and J genes are TRBV19 and TRBJ2-1; D is perhaps TRBD1 (7 bases). V was trimmed by 0 bases and J by 10 bases, leaving 22 bases between them. This CDR3 is 17 amino acids long. Looked up from germline, CDR1 is LNHDA and CDR2 is SQIVND (reference sequence). CDR3 amino acids: CASSIDLETRGPTEQFF. The DNA for the CDR3 is TGTGCCAGTAGTATAGATCTTGAGACTAGGGGGCCGACCGAGCAGTTCTTC. Complete variable domain (other parts from reference TRBV19 and TRBJ2-1): DGGITQSPKYLFRKEGQNVTLSCEQNLNHDAMYWYRQDPGQGLRLIYYSQIVNDFQKGDIAEGYSVSREKKESFPLTVTSAQKNPTAFYLCASSIDLETRGPTEQFFGPGTRLTVL.

Details on this clone: This CDR3 is also generated by other DNA sequences in the sample. The chain uses TRBV7-9 and TRBJ2-5; 12 positions agree with TRBD2. This CDR3 contains 15 residues. Germline CDR1 and CDR2: SEHNR and FQNEAQ (reference sequence). V lost 5 bases, J lost 4 bases, and 5 bases stayed unmatched. The CDR3 sequence is CASSLTSGGGETQYF. DNA for the CDR3: TGTGCCAGCAGCCTGACTAGCGGGGGAGGAGAGACCCAGTACTTC.

This chain links TRBV18 with TRBJ1-2, with 7 bases identical to TRBD1. Germline CDR1 KGHSH, CDR2 LQKENI. The CDR3 runs to 14 residues. The V segment lost 4 bases and the J segment 9 bases; nucleotides outside the gene matches: 11. The CDR3 nucleotides read TGTGCCAGCTCACAAGGACAGGTGGGAACGAGCTACACCTTC. It is translated as CASSQGQVGTSYTF.

Note on this clone: One end of the junction is discordant with germline, which a read error may explain. The chain joins TRBV7-7 to TRBJ1-1; 8 bases fit TRBD1. The CDR3 sequence is 13 residues long. Germline CDR1 SSHAT, CDR2 FNYEAQ (reference sequence). CDR3 loop: CASSLTGGTEAFF. The CDR3 nucleotides are TGTGCTAGCAGCTTAACAGGGGGCACTGAAGCTTTCTTT. The whole variable domain, remainder taken from reference TRBV7-7 and TRBJ1-1, is GAGVSQSPRYKVTKRGQDVTLRCDPISSHATLYWYQQALGQGPEFLTYFNYEAQPDKSGLPSDRFSAERPEGSISTLTIQRTEQRDSAMYRCASSLTGGTEAFFGQGTRLTVV.

A few counts support this clone. The chain links TRBV5-8 to TRBJ1-2; D gene unclear. Trimming left V 2 bases short and J 1 base short, with 6 bases between. The CDR3 consists of 13 residues. Germline V CDR1 and CDR2: SGHTS, YDEGEE. CDR3 protein: CASSFQLNYGYTF. The CDR3 bases are TGTGCCAGCAGCTTTCAACTTAACTATGGCTACACCTTC.

V is TRBV5-6 and J is TRBJ1-1; maybe TRBD1 (6 bases). Germline CDR1 is SGHDT and CDR2 is YYEEEE. V was shortened by 2 bases and J by 5 bases, with 13 bases between the two germline ends. CDR3 length equals 14 residues. The CDR3 protein is CASSFGGLRTEAFF. CDR3 nucleotide sequence: TGTGCCAGCAGCTTCGGGGGGCTGAGAACTGAAGCTTTCTTT.

V is TRBV2 and J is TRBJ1-1, with TRBD1 identical over 8 bases. The CDR3 has 13 residues. The germline gives CDR1 SNHLY, CDR2 FYNNEI. Trimming cost V 7 bases and J 1 base; bases outside gene matches: 2. DNA for the CDR3: TGTGCCAGCACCGGACAGGGGAACACTGAAGCTTTCTTT. Residues: CASTGQGNTEAFF.

The genes are TRBV5-5 and TRBJ1-2; D may be TRBD1 (6 bases). Trimming removed 4 bases from V and 2 bases from J, with 18 bases in between. Germline CDR1 is SGHKS and CDR2 is YYEKEE (reference sequence). This CDR3 is built from 16 residues. CDR3: CASSATHRAPNYGYTF. CDR3 coding DNA: TGTGCCAGCAGCGCCACTCACAGGGCCCCAAACTATGGCTACACCTTC.

The gene calls are TRBV11-2 and TRBJ2-2, with D possibly being TRBD1 (6 bases). Trimming took 5 bases from V and 6 from J, leaving 19 bases between them. Germline loops: CDR1 SGHAT, CDR2 FQNNGV. This CDR3 is 16 amino acids long. The CDR3 DNA reads as TGTGCCAGCAGCGTCGCGGCAGGGGTTTACCCCGGGGAGCTGTTTTTT. Translation: CASSVAAGVYPGELFF.

This clone was observed a handful of times. The rearrangement uses TRBV6-4 and TRBJ1-2, with D hard to call. V gave up 2 bases and J gave up 3 bases, with 16 bases separating them. The CDR3 is 16 amino acids. Per germline, CDR1 MRHNA and CDR2 SNTAGT. The DNA of the CDR3 is TGTGCCAGCAGTGACGGTTGGCTAGAGCAATACTATGGCTACACCTTC. It encodes CASSDGWLEQYYGYTF.

The gene calls are TRBV2 and TRBJ2-5, with TRBD2 matching over 12 bases. V shed 6 bases, J shed 4 bases, and the junction held 12 bases outside the gene matches. Germline V gene data show CDR1 as SNHLY and CDR2 as FYNNEI. This CDR3 region has 17 residues. CDR3 sequence: CASRALGWTSGAETQYF. CDR3 nucleotide sequence: TGTGCCAGCAGGGCCCTCGGATGGACTAGCGGGGCAGAGACCCAGTACTTC.

V is TRBV7-3 and J is TRBJ2-3; 7 bases map to TRBD2. Trimming at V came to 6 bases and at J to 0 bases, leaving 9 bases not matched to a gene. The CDR3 runs to 16 residues. Per germline, CDR1 SGHTA and CDR2 FQGTGA. In DNA form, the CDR3 reads TGTGCCAGCAGACCCTCGGGGGGAACTAGCACAGATACGCAGTATTTT. Translation gives CASRPSGGTSTDTQYF. Based on the CDR3 plus reference TRBV7-3 and TRBJ2-3, the full variable domain is GAGVSQTPSNKVTEKGKYVELRCDPISGHTALYWYRQSLGQGPEFLIYFQGTGAADDSGLPNDRFFAVRPEGSVSTLKIQRTERGDSAVYLCASRPSGGTSTDTQYFGPGTRLTVL.

The V call is TRBV6-4, the J call TRBJ1-2; 7 bases map to TRBD1. Germline lookup yields CDR1 MRHNA and CDR2 SNTAGT. The J segment lost 6 bases and the V segment lost 6 bases, leaving 10 bases of the junction unmatched. This CDR3 spans 14 amino acids. DNA for the CDR3: TGTGCCAGCAGGTCGGGAGGGGGCATGGATGGCTACACCTTC. It encodes CASRSGGGMDGYTF.

V gene TRBV19 combines with J gene TRBJ2-3; 8 positions match TRBD2. The J segment lost 2 bases and the V segment lost 5 bases, leaving 9 bases of the junction unmatched. CDR1 LNHDA and CDR2 SQIVND come from the germline V gene (reference sequence). The CDR3 extends over 16 amino acids. The CDR3 loop is CASSSPGGGSTDTQYF. The CDR3 DNA follows: TGTGCCAGTAGTTCCCCCGGGGGGGGCTCCACAGATACGCAGTATTTT.

This clone was observed once. V and J are TRBV7-2 and TRBJ1-2, with D hard to call. V lost 6 bases and J lost 4, with 15 bases in between. The germline V gene has CDR1 SGHTA and CDR2 FQGNSA. The CDR3 is 14 residues long. The CDR3 DNA reads TGTGCCAGCAGTTTACAACCCATAGCCTATGGCTACACCTTC. Amino acid sequence: CASSLQPIAYGYTF. Supplemented by reference TRBV7-2 and TRBJ1-2, the full variable domain reads GAGVSQSPSNKVTEKGKDVELRCDPISGHTALYWYRQSLGQGLEFLIYFQGNSAPDKSGLPSDRFSAERTGGSVSTLTIQRTQQEDSAVYLCASSLQPIAYGYTFGSGTRLTVV.

The rearrangement links TRBV6-5 to TRBJ2-3; no clear D gene. Trimming stripped 10 bases from V and 0 bases from J, with 5 bases between. The CDR3 is 11 amino acids. CDR1 and CDR2 from the germline V gene are MNHEY and SVGAGI. The CDR3 DNA sequence: TGTGCCACCCCTAGCACAGATACGCAGTATTTT. This gives the protein CATPSTDTQYF.

This sequence joins TRBV30 and TRBJ2-7; 9 nucleotides agree with TRBD1. The V segment lost 1 base and the J segment 3 bases; nucleotides outside the gene matches: 10. Germline loops: CDR1 GTSNPN, CDR2 SVGIG (reference sequence). The CDR3 extends over 16 amino acids. The CDR3 region is CAWSGTPGQGYYEQYF. The DNA for the CDR3 is TGTGCCTGGAGTGGAACTCCGGGACAGGGATACTACGAGCAGTACTTC.

The rearrangement joins TRBV6-5 to TRBJ1-2; the D gene is possibly TRBD1 (5 bases). Trimming shortened V by 2 bases and J by 4 bases, and 8 bases separated the two germline ends. The germline CDR1 and CDR2 sequences are MNHEY and SVGAGI. This CDR3 spans 13 amino acids. The DNA for the CDR3 is TGTGCCAGCAGTTACGACAGAGGCTATGGCTACACCTTC. Residues: CASSYDRGYGYTF.

The rearrangement uses TRBV5-8 and TRBJ1-6; the D gene is possibly TRBD1 (5 bases). The length of the CDR3 is 14 residues. Germline CDR1 is SGHTS and CDR2 is YDEGEE. Trimming took 4 bases from V and 5 from J, leaving 10 bases between them. The CDR3 here is CASSPRVHNSPLHF. CDR3 coding DNA: TGTGCCAGCAGCCCCAGGGTACATAATTCACCCCTCCACTTT.

The chain has TRBV6-1 and TRBJ1-1, with a weak D call TRBD1 (6 bases). CDR1 and CDR2 from the germline V gene are MNHNS and SASEGT. The CDR3 spans 15 residues. V lost 3 bases to trimming and J lost 0 bases, with 11 bases between them. CDR3 amino acids: CASSDYGGMNTEAFF. The CDR3, as DNA: TGTGCCAGCAGTGATTATGGGGGCATGAACACTGAAGCTTTCTTT.

This chain joins TRBV5-1 and TRBJ2-5, with a weak D call TRBD2 (6 bases). The V gene lost 4 bases and the J gene lost 2 bases, with 12 bases spanning the gap. Germline CDR1 is SGHRS and CDR2 is YFSETQ. CDR3 length: 14 residues. CDR3 protein: CASSNPGTQETQYF. CDR3 nucleotides: TGCGCCAGCAGCAACCCCGGGACTCAAGAGACCCAGTACTTC.

The V gene is TRBV19, the J gene TRBJ1-6; unclear D gene. From germline, CDR1 is LNHDA and CDR2 SQIVND (reference sequence). V shed 2 bases and J shed 10 bases, with 12 bases lying between them. This CDR3 is built from 14 residues. CDR3 loop: CASSITMGDSPLHF. In DNA form, the CDR3 reads TGTGCCAGTAGTATAACAATGGGAGACTCACCCCTCCACTTT.